In its sample, the clone carrying this T cell receptor beta chain was seen a few times. The repertoire was sequenced with immunoSEQ multiplex PCR; TCRdb's copy has only in-frame clones and lacks some. The sample lists roughly 290,000 clones; 80% to 95% were seen once. Trimming pared 8 bases from V and 4 bases from J, leaving 14 bases between. This CDR3 has 13 amino acids. The sample belongs to a study of blood T cell repertoires in COVID-19. Sequencing input: peripheral blood. The clonotype originates from a woman aged 25-40 years with COVID-19, enrolled during active disease. This chain connects TRBV23-1 to TRBJ1-1; D may be TRBD1 (6 bases). TRBV23-1 is assigned to the ORF class and has an uncertain function. The CDR3 loop reads CASQFQGSTEAFF. Here the CDR3 DNA reads TGCGCCAGCCAATTTCAGGGGAGCACTGAAGCTTTCTTT.